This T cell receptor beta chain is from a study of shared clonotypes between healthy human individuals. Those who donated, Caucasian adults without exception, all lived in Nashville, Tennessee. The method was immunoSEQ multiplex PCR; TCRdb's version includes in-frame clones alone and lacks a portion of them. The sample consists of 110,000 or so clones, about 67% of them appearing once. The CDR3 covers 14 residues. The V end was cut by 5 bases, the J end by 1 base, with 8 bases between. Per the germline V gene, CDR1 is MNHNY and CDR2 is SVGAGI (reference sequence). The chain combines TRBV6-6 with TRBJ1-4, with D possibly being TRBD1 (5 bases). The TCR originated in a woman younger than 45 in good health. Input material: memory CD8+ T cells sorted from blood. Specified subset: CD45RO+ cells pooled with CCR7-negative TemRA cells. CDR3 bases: TGTGCCAGCAGTCCAGGGAAAACTAATGAAAAACTGTTTTTT. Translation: CASSPGKTNEKLFF.